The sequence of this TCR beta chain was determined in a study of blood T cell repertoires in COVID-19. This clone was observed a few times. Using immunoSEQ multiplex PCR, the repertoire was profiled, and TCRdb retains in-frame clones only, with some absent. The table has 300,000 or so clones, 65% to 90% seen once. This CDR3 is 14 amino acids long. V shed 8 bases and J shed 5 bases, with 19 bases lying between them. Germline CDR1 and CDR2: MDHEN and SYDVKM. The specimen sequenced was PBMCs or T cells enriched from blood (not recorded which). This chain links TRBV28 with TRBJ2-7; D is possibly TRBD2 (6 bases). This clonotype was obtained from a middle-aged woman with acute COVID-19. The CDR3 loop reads CASGPLWRGDEQYF. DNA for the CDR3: TGTGCCAGCGGACCTCTTTGGCGGGGCGACGAGCAGTACTTC.